This T cell receptor (beta chain) was documented in a study of blood T cells in healthy people across ages. A J-beta primer mix and a sample-barcoded 5' primer were used in a second PCR of about 6 to 12 cycles. TCRdb re-called the 5' RACE reads through MiXCR, storing one row per CDR3 protein. Of fewer than 2,000,000 distinct CDR3 sequences detected, more than 35% appear once; the ten largest clones hold roughly 24%. The sequenced sample consisted of blood. The clonotype was recovered from a human donor in good health.

CDR3 region: CSARELSTSGFPYEQYF. The CDR3 nucleotides are TGCAGTGCTAGGGAACTATCGACTAGCGGATTCCCCTACGAGCAGTACTTC. V and J are TRBV20-1 and TRBJ2-5, with 9 bases matching TRBD2. The DNA end is a closer match to TRBJ2-7, so the J assignment may be wrong. Germline CDR1 DFQATT, CDR2 SNEGSKA (reference sequence). This CDR3 is 17 amino acids long.